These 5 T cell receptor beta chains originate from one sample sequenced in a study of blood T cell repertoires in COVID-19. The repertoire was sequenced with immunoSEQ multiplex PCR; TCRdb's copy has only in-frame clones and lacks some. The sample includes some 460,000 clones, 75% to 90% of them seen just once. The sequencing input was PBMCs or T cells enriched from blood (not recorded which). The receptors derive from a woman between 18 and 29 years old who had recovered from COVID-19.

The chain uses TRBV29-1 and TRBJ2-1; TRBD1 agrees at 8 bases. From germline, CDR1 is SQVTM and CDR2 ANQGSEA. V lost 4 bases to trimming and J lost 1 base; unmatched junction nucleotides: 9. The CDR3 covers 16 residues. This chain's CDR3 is CSVAGGQKLSYNEQFF. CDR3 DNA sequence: TGCAGCGTTGCAGGGGGCCAAAAACTTTCCTACAATGAGCAGTTCTTC.

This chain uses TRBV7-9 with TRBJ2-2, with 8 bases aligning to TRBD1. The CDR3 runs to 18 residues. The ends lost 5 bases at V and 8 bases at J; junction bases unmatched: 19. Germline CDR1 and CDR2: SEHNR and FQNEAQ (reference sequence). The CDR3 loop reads CASSPQGGISLMAGELFF. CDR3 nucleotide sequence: TGTGCCAGCAGCCCACAGGGGGGTATTTCCCTTATGGCTGGGGAGCTGTTTTTT.

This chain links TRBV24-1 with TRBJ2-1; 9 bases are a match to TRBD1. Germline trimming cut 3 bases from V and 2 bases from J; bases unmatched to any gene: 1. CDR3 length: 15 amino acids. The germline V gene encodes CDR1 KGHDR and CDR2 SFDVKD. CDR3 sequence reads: CATSDTGGPYNEQFF. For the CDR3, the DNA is TGTGCCACCAGTGATACAGGGGGCCCCTACAATGAGCAGTTCTTC.

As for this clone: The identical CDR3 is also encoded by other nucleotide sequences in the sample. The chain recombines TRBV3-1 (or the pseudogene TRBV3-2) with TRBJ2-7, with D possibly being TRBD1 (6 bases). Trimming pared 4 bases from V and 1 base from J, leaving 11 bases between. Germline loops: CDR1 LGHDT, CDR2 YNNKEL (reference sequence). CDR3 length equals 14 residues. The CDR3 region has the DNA TGTGCCAGCAGCCCCCAGAGGGGGTCCTACGAGCAGTACTTC. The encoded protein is CASSPQRGSYEQYF.

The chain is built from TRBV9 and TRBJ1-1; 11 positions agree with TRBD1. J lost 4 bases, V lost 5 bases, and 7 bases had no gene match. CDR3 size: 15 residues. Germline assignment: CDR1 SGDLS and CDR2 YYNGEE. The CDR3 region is CASRGQGVRGTEAFF. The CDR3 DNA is TGTGCCAGCAGGGGACAGGGGGTTAGAGGCACTGAAGCTTTCTTT.